Listed below are T cell receptor beta chains from one sample, sequenced in a study of blood T cell repertoires in COVID-19. The assay was immunoSEQ multiplex PCR, and TCRdb's table has in-frame clones only and misses some. The table records 70,000 or so clones, roughly 79% of them present only once. Sequencing input: peripheral blood. Receptors were obtained from a human donor in a cohort sampled during active COVID-19. CDR3s include the opening cysteine and the closing phenylalanine or tryptophan. The D gene is left open where the match is weak. Some rows have no size entry. The others give once, few or many, or a class for an expanded clone.

abundance	v_gene	d_gene	j_gene	CDR3aa	CDR3nt
-	TRBV20-1	TRBD2	TRBJ2-5	CSASWEGFAGGETQYF	TGCAGTGCTAGTTGGGAGGGGTTCGCAGGAGGGGAGACCCAGTACTTC
few	TRBV18	TRBD1	TRBJ1-3	CASSPGTGFSGNTIYF	TGTGCCAGCTCTCCCGGGACAGGGTTCTCTGGAAACACCATATATTTT
-	TRBV5-6	-	TRBJ2-1	CASSLVTGFNNEQFF	TGTGCCAGCAGCTTAGTAACCGGGTTTAACAATGAGCAGTTCTTC
-	TRBV19	-	TRBJ2-5	CASSINPRGETQYF	TGTGCCAGTAGTATTAATCCTAGAGGGGAGACCCAGTACTTC
-	TRBV6-5	TRBD1	TRBJ2-5	CASTWDRETQYF	TGTGCCAGCACATGGGACAGGGAGACCCAGTACTTC
-	TRBV6-5	TRBD1	TRBJ2-7	CASSPGQGSYEQYF	TGTGCCAGCAGCCCGGGACAGGGCTCCTACGAGCAGTACTTC
-	TRBV30	-	TRBJ2-3	CAWSVMASDTQYF	TGTGCCTGGAGTGTTATGGCTTCAGATACGCAGTATTTT
-	TRBV4-1	TRBD1	TRBJ2-7	CASSQDVGQGVLYEQYF	TGCGCCAGCAGCCAAGATGTAGGACAGGGGGTTCTCTACGAGCAGTACTTC
once	TRBV21-1	-	TRBJ2-1	CASSNRDRVPYNEQFF	TGTGCCAGCAGCAACCGGGACAGGGTCCCCTACAATGAGCAGTTCTTC
-	TRBV6-6	TRBD2	TRBJ2-7	CASKLAGDEQYF	TGTGCAAGCAAGTTAGCGGGGGACGAGCAGTACTTC
-	TRBV7-9	-	TRBJ1-1	CASRETGSTEAFF	TGTGCCAGCAGGGAGACAGGTTCCACTGAAGCTTTCTTT
once	TRBV5-5	-	TRBJ2-3	CASSFPPGVTQYF	TGTGCCAGCAGCTTTCCCCCCGGAGTTACGCAGTATTTT
-	TRBV5-1	-	TRBJ2-2	CASSLVPPGQNTGELFF	TGCGCCAGCAGCTTGGTTCCGCCAGGACAGAACACCGGGGAGCTGTTTTTT
-	TRBV5-1	-	TRBJ2-2	CASSLRRGNTGELFF	TGCGCCAGCAGCTTGAGGCGGGGGAACACCGGGGAGCTGTTTTTT
-	TRBV28	TRBD2	TRBJ2-7	CASEDGRSTYEQYF	TGTGCCAGTGAAGACGGGAGGAGTACCTACGAGCAGTACTTC
once	TRBV7-6	TRBD2	TRBJ2-3	CASSLVGLAGGSSTDTQYF	TGTGCCAGCAGCTTAGTGGGACTAGCGGGAGGATCTAGCACAGATACGCAGTATTTT
-	TRBV7-2	TRBD1	TRBJ1-2	CASSVSQGAVYGYTF	TGTGCCAGCAGCGTATCACAGGGGGCTGTCTATGGCTACACCTTC
once	TRBV27	-	TRBJ2-7	CASSLDFSYEQYF	TGTGCCAGCAGTTTGGACTTCTCGTACGAGCAGTACTTC
-	TRBV28	-	TRBJ1-1	CASRQNTEAFF	TGTGCCAGCAGACAGAACACTGAAGCTTTCTTT
-	TRBV28	TRBD2	TRBJ2-1	CASSASLGLAGGNEQFF	TGTGCCAGCAGTGCATCCCTGGGACTAGCGGGAGGAAATGAGCAGTTCTTC
-	TRBV29-1	TRBD1	TRBJ2-7	CSAGTGIYEQYF	TGCAGCGCCGGGACAGGGATCTACGAGCAGTACTTC
-	TRBV24-1	TRBD2	TRBJ2-3	CATSDILAGGDTQYF	TGTGCCACCAGTGATATACTAGCGGGAGGCGATACGCAGTATTTT
once	TRBV18	-	TRBJ2-5	CASSPPSLQETQYF	TGTGCCAGCTCACCACCGTCCCTTCAAGAGACCCAGTACTTC
once	TRBV15	TRBD1	TRBJ2-7	CATSRGTSGQAFYEQYF	TGTGCCACCAGCAGAGGTACCTCGGGACAGGCGTTCTACGAGCAGTACTTC
-	TRBV20-1	-	TRBJ2-7	CSASSHLSHEQYF	TGCAGTGCTAGTAGCCATCTCTCCCACGAGCAGTACTTC
-	TRBV9	-	TRBJ2-6	CASSVAPFGSSGANVLTF	TGTGCCAGCAGCGTAGCTCCATTCGGGAGCTCTGGGGCCAACGTCCTGACTTTC
-	TRBV5-6	TRBD2	TRBJ2-1	CASSFTSGSSYNEQFF	TGTGCCAGCAGCTTTACTAGCGGCTCCTCCTACAATGAGCAGTTCTTC
-	TRBV10-2	TRBD2	TRBJ2-7	CASSDPREGAFSYEQYF	TGCGCCAGCAGTGACCCGCGGGAGGGGGCCTTCTCCTACGAGCAGTACTTC
-	TRBV27	TRBD1	TRBJ1-2	CASSFDRVNGYTF	TGTGCCAGCAGTTTTGACAGGGTTAATGGCTACACCTTC
-	TRBV10-3	-	TRBJ2-7	CAISDLAAPDGEQYF	TGTGCCATCAGTGATTTAGCGGCCCCGGATGGCGAGCAGTACTTC
-	TRBV19	TRBD1	TRBJ1-2	CASRPDRGQNGYTF	TGTGCCAGTAGACCGGACAGGGGGCAGAATGGCTACACCTTC
few	TRBV27	TRBD2	TRBJ2-1	CASSFIGLAGGDEQFF	TGTGCCAGCAGTTTTATAGGGCTAGCGGGGGGGGATGAGCAGTTCTTC
-	TRBV28	TRBD1	TRBJ2-7	CASIPVRGQGSYEQYF	TGTGCCAGCATTCCGGTTAGGGGACAGGGGTCCTACGAGCAGTACTTC
-	TRBV6-1	TRBD1	TRBJ1-1	CASSDRQGWGEAFF	TGTGCCAGCAGTGACCGACAGGGGTGGGGTGAAGCTTTCTTT
-	TRBV20-1	-	TRBJ2-7	CSASPTGEQYF	TGCAGTGCTAGTCCTACGGGAGAGCAGTACTTC
few	TRBV7-9	TRBD1	TRBJ2-1	CASSSRDRARNEQFF	TGTGCCAGCAGCTCCCGGGACAGGGCACGCAATGAGCAGTTCTTC
-	TRBV15	TRBD1	TRBJ2-3	CATSREGQASTDTQYF	TGTGCCACCAGCAGAGAAGGACAGGCTAGCACAGATACGCAGTATTTT
-	TRBV4-2	-	TRBJ2-1	CASSQEGRGPTEQFF	TGTGCCAGCAGCCAAGAGGGCAGGGGCCCCACTGAGCAGTTCTTC
-	TRBV30	-	TRBJ1-5	CAWEPGVGSQPQHF	TGTGCCTGGGAGCCAGGGGTCGGATCTCAGCCCCAGCATTTT
-	TRBV5-1	-	TRBJ2-1	CASSLDSGRGEQFF	TGCGCCAGCAGCTTGGATTCGGGCCGGGGTGAGCAGTTCTTC
few	TRBV7-2	-	TRBJ1-1	CASSSTLNTEAFF	TGTGCCAGCAGCTCGACATTGAACACTGAAGCTTTCTTT
-	TRBV10-3	TRBD2	TRBJ2-5	CAIGASGAEETQYF	TGTGCCATCGGGGCTAGCGGGGCTGAAGAGACCCAGTACTTC